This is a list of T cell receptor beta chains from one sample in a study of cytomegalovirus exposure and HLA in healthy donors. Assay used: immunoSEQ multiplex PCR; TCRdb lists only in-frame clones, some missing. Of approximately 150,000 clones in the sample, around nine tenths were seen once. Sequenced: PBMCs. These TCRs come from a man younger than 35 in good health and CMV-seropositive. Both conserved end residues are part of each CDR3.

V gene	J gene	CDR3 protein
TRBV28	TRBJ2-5	CASSPRAGENQETQYF
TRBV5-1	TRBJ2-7	CASSSFRDSSYEQYF
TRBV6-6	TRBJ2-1	CASSYVSSGEQFF
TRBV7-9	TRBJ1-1	CASSSGGTGGFGEAFF
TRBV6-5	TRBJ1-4	CASSSPGQGYEKLFF
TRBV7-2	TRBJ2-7	CASSTTSGGYYEQYF
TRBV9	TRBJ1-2	CASSVEGQKTDGYTF
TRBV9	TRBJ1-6	CASSDGQSSYNSPLHF
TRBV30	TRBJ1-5	CTWSVRRYNQPQHF
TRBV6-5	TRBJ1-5	CASSSGTSNQPQHF
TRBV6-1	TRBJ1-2	CASSELGALNGGYTF
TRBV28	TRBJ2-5	CASGRGLTALYQETQYF
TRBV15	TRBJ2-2	CATISRRGFGTGELFF
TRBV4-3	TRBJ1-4	CASSPGDRDSEKLFF
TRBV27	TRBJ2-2	CASSERVGELFF
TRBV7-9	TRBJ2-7	CASSLGNMLAGAAYEQYF
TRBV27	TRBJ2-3	CASSPGLAGGDTDTQYF
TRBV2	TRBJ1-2	CATPGGGGYTF
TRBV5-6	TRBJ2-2	CASSLWGGPGELFF
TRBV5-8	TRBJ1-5	CASSLSANQPQHF
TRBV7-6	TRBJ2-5	CASSSQETQYF
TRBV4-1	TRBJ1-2	CASSPRDGLYGYTF
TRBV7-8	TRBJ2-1	CASEQGASYNEQFF
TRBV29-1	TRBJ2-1	CSVVGGSGGNEQFF
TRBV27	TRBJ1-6	CASSLGTGGISPLHF
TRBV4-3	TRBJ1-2	CASSLRGGLDGYTF